This T cell receptor beta chain emerged from a study of human T cells and chemical hapten exposure. General study results and limits: High-frequency TCRs, those above 1 in 1000, stayed the same after DPC sensitization. There were significantly more large CDR3 similarity clusters among expanded TCRs than among controls.

The sample's time point: pre-sensitization, week 0. As for treatment: therapeutic diphenylcyclopropenone sensitization with weekly scalp DPC. Each CDR3 protein gets one entry after TCRdb re-called the RACE reads with MiXCR. The table includes approximately 370,000 distinct CDR3 sequences, around 5% detected once. CDR1 is SNHLY, CDR2 FYNNEI, per germline. This CDR3 contains 16 residues. V trimming: 5 bases; J trimming: 4 bases; junction bases outside the gene matches: 5. As concerns this clonotype: Its antigen remains unidentified.

The specimen comprised whole blood, sampled in connection with sensitization to the hapten diphenylcyclopropenone (DPC). The sequence was collected from a woman aged 18-30 years with alopecia areata. Some clones in this sample may be carry-over from other donors' samples. The chain carries TRBV2 and TRBJ2-1; 13 bases align to TRBD2. CDR3 region: CASSKTSGGRYNEQFF. The CDR3 nucleotides are TGTGCCAGCAGTAAGACTAGCGGGGGGCGTTACAATGAGCAGTTCTTC.